This record concerns one TCR beta chain sequence. The target antigen is unknown. The sample is drawn from a study of T cell repertoires in cytomegalovirus infection. Study information: Used in the study were CMV epitopes, some recently identified and HLA-C-restricted, others well-studied and HLA-B-restricted. Public TCR beta signatures marked donors with CMV infection and the matching HLA.

TCRdb analysed the reads with MiXCR anew, one entry per CDR3 protein. The sample has about 830,000 distinct CDR3 sequences; around a third are singletons. General study points: HLA-C-restricted CMV-specific TCR beta clonotypes prevailed in the ex vivo response.

Germline V gene sequence: CDR1 SNHLY, CDR2 FYNNEI. This CDR3 has 14 amino acids. The V and J ends lost 10 bases and 4 bases respectively, with 18 bases between them. The sample here was cultured CD8+ T cells from PBMCs, taken from culture after CMV antigen stimulation. V usage is TRBV2 and J usage is TRBJ2-3; D may match TRBD1 or TRBD2 (7 bases each). This TCR derives from a human donor in good health (CMV status not recorded). Some clones in this sample may be carry-over from other donors' samples. This CDR3 reads CAIPGEGAPDTQYF. CDR3 coding DNA: TGTGCCATCCCAGGGGAGGGGGCCCCAGATACGCAGTATTTT.